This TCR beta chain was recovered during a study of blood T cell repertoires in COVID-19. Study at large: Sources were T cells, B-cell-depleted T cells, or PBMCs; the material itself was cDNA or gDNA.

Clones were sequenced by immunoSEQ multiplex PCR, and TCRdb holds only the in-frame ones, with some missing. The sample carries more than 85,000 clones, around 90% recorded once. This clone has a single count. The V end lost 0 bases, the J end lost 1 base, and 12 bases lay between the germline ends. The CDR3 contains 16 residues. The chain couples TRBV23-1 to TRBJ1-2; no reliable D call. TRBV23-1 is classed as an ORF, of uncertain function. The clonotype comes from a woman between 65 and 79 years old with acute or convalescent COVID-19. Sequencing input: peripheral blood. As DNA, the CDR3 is TGCGCCAGCAGTCAATCGAGGGTGGGATTTAACTATGGCTACACCTTC. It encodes CASSQSRVGFNYGYTF.